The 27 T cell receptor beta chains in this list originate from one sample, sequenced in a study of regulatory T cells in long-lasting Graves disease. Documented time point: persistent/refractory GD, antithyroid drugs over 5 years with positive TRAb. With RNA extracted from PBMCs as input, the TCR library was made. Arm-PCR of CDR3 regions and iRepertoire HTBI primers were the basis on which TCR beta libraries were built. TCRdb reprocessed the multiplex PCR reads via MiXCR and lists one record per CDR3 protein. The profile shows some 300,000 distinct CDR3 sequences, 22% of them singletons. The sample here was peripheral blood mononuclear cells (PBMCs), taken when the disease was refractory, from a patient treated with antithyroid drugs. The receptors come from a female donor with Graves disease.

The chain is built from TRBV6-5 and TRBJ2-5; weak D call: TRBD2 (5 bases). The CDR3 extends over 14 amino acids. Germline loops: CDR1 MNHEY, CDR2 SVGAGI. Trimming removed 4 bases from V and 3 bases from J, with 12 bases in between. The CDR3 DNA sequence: TGTGCCAGCAGTTTCCTGAGCGGAGAAGAGACCCAGTACTTC. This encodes CASSFLSGEETQYF.

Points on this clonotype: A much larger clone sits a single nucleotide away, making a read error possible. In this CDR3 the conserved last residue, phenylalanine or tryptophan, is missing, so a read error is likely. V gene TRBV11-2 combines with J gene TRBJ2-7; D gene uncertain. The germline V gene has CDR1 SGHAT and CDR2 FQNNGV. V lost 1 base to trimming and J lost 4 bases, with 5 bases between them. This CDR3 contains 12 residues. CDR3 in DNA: TGTGCCAGCAGCTTAGGGGAATACGAGCAGTACCTC. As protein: CASSLGEYEQYL.

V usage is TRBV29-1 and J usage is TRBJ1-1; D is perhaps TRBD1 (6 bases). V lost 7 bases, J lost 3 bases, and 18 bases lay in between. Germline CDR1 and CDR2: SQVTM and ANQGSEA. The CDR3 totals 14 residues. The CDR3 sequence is CSAGDHRVHTEAFF. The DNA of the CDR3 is TGCAGCGCGGGGGACCACAGGGTGCACACTGAAGCTTTCTTT.

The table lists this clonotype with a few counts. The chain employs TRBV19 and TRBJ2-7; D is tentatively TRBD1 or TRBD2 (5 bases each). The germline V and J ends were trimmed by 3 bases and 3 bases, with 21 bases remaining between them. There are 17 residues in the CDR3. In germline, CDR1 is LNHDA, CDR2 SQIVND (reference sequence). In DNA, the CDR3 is TGTGCCAGTAGTATTACCGGAGCCGGGACCGCACACTACGAGCAGTACTTC. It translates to CASSITGAGTAHYEQYF. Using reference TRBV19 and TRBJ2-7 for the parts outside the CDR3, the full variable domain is DGGITQSPKYLFRKEGQNVTLSCEQNLNHDAMYWYRQDPGQGLRLIYYSQIVNDFQKGDIAEGYSVSREKKESFPLTVTSAQKNPTAFYLCASSITGAGTAHYEQYFGPGTRLTVT.

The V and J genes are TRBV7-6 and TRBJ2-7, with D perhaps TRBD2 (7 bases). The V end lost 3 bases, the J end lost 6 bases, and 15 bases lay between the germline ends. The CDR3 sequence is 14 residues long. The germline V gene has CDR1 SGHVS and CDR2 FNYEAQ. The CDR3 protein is CASSFAGEGGEQYF. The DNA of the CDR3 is TGTGCCAGCAGCTTCGCGGGAGAGGGGGGCGAGCAGTACTTC.

The CDR3 spells CASSYGHQETQYF. CDR3 DNA sequence: TGTGCCAGCAGCTACGGCCACCAAGAGACCCAGTACTTC. The V gene is TRBV7-9, the J gene TRBJ2-5; D uncertain. V lost 4 bases and J lost 0, with 6 bases in between. CDR1 is SEHNR and CDR2 is FQNEAQ in the germline V gene (reference sequence). This CDR3 comprises 13 residues. The entire variable domain, with the rest obtained from reference TRBV7-9 and TRBJ2-5, is as follows: DTGVSQNPRHKITKRGQNVTFRCDPISEHNRLYWYRQTLGQGPEFLTYFQNEAQLEKSRLLSDRFSAERPKGSFSTLEIQRTEQGDSAMYLCASSYGHQETQYFGPGTRLLVL.

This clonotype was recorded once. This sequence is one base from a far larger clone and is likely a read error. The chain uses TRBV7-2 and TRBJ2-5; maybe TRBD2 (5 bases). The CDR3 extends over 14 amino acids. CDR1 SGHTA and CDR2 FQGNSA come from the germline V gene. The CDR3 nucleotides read TGTGCCAGCAGCTCCGGACCGCCCGGGGAGACCCAGTGCTTC. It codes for CASSSGPPGETQCF.

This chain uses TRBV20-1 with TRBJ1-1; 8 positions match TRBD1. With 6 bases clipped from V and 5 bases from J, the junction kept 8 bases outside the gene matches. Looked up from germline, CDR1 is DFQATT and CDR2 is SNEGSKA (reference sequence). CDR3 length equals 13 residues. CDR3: CSANPTGVTEAFF. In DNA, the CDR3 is TGCAGTGCCAACCCGACAGGGGTAACTGAAGCTTTCTTT.

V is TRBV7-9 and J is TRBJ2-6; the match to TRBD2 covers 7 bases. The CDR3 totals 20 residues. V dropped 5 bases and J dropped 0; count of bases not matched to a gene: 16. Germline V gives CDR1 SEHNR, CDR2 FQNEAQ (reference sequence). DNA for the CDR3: TGTGCCAGCAGCCCCTCCCCGGGGAGGGGCCCCGTCTCTGGGGCCAACGTCCTGACTTTC. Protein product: CASSPSPGRGPVSGANVLTF.

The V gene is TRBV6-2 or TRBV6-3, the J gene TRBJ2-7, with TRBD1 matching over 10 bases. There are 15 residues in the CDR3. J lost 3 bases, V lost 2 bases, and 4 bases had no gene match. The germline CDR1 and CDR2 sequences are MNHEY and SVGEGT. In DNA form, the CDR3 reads TGTGCCAGCAGTTACGGGAGGGACAGGGGCTACGAGCAGTACTTC. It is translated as CASSYGRDRGYEQYF.

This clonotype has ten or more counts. The CDR3 loop reads CASSSRLAREQYF. The CDR3 coding sequence is TGTGCCAGCAGCTCCCGACTAGCGAGGGAGCAGTACTTC. The chain is built from TRBV7-2 and TRBJ2-7, with 8 bases lining up with TRBD2. Per germline, CDR1 SGHTA and CDR2 FQGNSA. Unmatched junction bases numbered 6, after V lost 4 bases and J lost 7 bases. The CDR3 totals 13 residues.

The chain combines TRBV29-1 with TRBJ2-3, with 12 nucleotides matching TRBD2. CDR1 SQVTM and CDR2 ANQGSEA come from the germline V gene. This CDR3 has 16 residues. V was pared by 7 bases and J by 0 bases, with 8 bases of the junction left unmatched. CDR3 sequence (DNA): TGCAGCGCGACTAGCGGGAGACGATGGAGCACAGATACGCAGTATTTT. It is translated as CSATSGRRWSTDTQYF.

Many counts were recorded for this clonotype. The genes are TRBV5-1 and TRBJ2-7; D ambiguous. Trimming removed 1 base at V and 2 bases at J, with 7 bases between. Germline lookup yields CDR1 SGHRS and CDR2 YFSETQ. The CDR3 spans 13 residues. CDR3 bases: TGCGCCAGCAGCTTGTCCTTGGCCTACGAGCAGTACTTC. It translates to CASSLSLAYEQYF.

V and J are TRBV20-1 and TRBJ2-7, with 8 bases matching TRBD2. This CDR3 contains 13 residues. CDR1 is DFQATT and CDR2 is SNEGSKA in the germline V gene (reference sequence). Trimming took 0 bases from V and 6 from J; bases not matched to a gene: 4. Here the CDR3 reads CSARDSGMAEQYF. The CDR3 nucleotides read TGCAGTGCTAGAGATAGCGGGATGGCCGAGCAGTACTTC.

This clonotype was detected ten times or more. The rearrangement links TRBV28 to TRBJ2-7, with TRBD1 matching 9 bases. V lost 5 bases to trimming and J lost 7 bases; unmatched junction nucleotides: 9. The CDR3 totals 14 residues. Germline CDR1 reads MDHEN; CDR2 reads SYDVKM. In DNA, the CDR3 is TGTGCCAGCAGTCCTGGACAGGGGCTGGAGGAGCAGTACTTC. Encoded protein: CASSPGQGLEEQYF.

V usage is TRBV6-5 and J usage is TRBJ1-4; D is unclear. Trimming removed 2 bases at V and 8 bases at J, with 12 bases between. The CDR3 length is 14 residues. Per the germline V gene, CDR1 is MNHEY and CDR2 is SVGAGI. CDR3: CASSYNRVYEKLFF. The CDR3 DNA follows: TGTGCCAGCAGTTACAACAGAGTCTACGAAAAACTGTTTTTT.

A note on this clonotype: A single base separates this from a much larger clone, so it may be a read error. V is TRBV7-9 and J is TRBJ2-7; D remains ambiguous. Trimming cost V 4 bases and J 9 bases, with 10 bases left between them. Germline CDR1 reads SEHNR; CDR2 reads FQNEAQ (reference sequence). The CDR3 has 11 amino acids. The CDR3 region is CASSSLGGQYF. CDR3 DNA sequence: TGTGCCAGCAGCTCCCTCGGCGGGCAGTACTTC. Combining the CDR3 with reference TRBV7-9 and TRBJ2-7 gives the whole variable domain DTGVSQNPRHKITKRGQNVTFRCDPISEHNRLYWYRQTLGQGPEFLTYFQNEAQLEKSRLLSDRFSAERPKGSFSTLEIQRTEQGDSAMYLCASSSLGGQYFGPGTRLTVT.

CDR3 sequence (DNA): TGCGCCAGCAGCCAAGAAATGGGGACCGGGTGGGAGCTGTTTTTT. This gives the protein CASSQEMGTGWELFF. The chain recombines TRBV4-3 with TRBJ2-2, with D possibly being TRBD1 or TRBD2 (5 bases each). Germline CDR1 reads LGHNA; CDR2 reads YSLEER. The length of the CDR3 is 15 residues. V was shortened by 0 bases and J by 9 bases, with 14 bases between the two germline ends.

CDR3 sequence (DNA): TGTGCCTGGAGTGCCGGGACAGGGAACTATGGCTACACCTTC. Protein product: CAWSAGTGNYGYTF. J is TRBJ1-2 and V is TRBV30; 9 bases are shared with TRBD1. Germline-derived CDR1 and CDR2 are GTSNPN and SVGIG (reference sequence). This CDR3 has 14 residues. Trimming took 1 base from V and 2 from J; bases not matched to a gene: 2.

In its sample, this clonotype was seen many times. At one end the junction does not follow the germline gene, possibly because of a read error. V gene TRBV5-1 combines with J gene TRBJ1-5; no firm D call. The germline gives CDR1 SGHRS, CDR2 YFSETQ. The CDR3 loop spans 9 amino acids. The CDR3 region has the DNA TGCGCCAGCAGTCAGCCCCAGCATTTT. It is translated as CASSQPQHF.

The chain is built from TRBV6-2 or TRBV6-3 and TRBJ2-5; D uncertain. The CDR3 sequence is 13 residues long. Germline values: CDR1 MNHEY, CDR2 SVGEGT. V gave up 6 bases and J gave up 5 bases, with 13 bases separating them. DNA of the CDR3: TGTGCCAGCAGCCCTCAAGTCTCGGAGACCCAGTACTTC. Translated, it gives CASSPQVSETQYF.

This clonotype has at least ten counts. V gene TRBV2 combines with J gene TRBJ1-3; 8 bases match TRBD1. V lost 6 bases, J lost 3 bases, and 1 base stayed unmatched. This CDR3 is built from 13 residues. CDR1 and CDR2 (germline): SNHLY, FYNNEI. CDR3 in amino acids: CASRTGGGNTIYF. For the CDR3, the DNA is TGTGCCAGCAGAACAGGGGGTGGAAACACCATATATTTT.

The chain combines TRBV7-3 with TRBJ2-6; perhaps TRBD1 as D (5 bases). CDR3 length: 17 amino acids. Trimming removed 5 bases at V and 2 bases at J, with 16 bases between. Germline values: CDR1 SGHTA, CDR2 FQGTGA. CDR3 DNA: TGTGCCAGCAGCCCGCAGGGCCAAACGACTGGGGCCAACGTCCTGACTTTC. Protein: CASSPQGQTTGANVLTF.

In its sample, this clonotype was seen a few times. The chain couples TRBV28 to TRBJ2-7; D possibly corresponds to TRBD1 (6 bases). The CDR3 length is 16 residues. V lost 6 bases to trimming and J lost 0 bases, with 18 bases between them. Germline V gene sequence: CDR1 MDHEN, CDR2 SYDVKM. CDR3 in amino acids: CASRPPGEPGSYEQYF. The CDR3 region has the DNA TGTGCCAGCAGACCCCCAGGGGAACCGGGCTCCTACGAGCAGTACTTC.

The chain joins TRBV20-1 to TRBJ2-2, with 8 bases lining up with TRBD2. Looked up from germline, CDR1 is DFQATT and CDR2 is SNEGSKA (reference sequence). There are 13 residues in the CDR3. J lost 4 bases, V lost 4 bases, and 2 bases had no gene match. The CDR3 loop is CSATGGGTGELFF. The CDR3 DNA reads TGCAGTGCTACGGGGGGGGGCACCGGGGAGCTGTTTTTT.

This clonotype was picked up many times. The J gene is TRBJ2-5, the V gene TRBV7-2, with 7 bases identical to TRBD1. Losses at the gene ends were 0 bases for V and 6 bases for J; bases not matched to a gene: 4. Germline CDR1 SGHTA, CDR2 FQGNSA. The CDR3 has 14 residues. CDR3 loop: CASSLASRGKTQYF. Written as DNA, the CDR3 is TGTGCCAGCAGCTTAGCGTCCAGGGGGAAGACCCAGTACTTC.

DNA of the CDR3: TGTGCCTGGAGTCTCGCAGGTGGTTCCGGGGAGCTGTTTTTT. Protein product: CAWSLAGGSGELFF. The chain combines TRBV30 with TRBJ2-2; D remains unclear. The CDR3 contains 14 residues. The germline V and J ends were trimmed by 2 bases and 6 bases, with 13 bases remaining between them. CDR1 GTSNPN and CDR2 SVGIG come from the germline V gene (reference sequence).